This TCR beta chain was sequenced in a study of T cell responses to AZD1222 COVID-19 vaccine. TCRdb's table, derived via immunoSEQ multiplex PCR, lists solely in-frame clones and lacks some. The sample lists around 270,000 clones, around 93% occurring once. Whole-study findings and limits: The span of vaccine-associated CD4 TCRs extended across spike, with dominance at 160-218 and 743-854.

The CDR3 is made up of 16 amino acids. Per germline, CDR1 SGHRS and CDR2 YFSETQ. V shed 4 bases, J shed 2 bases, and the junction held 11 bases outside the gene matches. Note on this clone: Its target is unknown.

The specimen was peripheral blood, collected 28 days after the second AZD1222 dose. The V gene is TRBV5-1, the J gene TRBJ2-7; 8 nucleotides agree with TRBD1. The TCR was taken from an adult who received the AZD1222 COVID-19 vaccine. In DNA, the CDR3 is TGCGCCAGCAGCCTGGCTCCCGAGACAGGGGCCTACGAGCAGTACTTC. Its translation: CASSLAPETGAYEQYF.